These T cell receptor beta chains were read from a single sample in a study of shared clonotypes between healthy human individuals. The assay was immunoSEQ multiplex PCR, and TCRdb's table has in-frame clones only and misses some. The repertoire includes about 2.4 million clones, approximately 94% of them detected once, and about 0.13% sits in the top ten. The sequencing input was naive CD4+ T cells sorted from blood. The receptors originated from a man aged 18 to 29 in good health. Both conserved end residues are part of each CDR3. D genes are given only for firm matches. Some rows mark clone size as missing; the rest say once, few, many or name a class of expanded clone.

clone_size d_call j_call v_call cdr3_aa cdr3_nt
once NA TRBJ2-7 TRBV19 CASSKRGTAYEQYF TGTGCCAGTAGTAAGCGTGGGACGGCCTACGAGCAGTACTTC
NA TRBD1 TRBJ2-7 TRBV5-1 CASTPGQGPYEQYF TGCGCCAGCACCCCGGGACAGGGTCCCTACGAGCAGTACTTC
NA TRBD1 TRBJ2-7 TRBV18 CASSPRLTGGTYEQYF TGTGCCAGCTCACCCCGCTTGACAGGGGGCACCTACGAGCAGTACTTC
NA NA TRBJ2-7 TRBV6-6 CASRHYEQYF TGTGCCAGCAGGCACTACGAGCAGTACTTC
NA TRBD1 TRBJ1-2 TRBV11-2 CASSKEDRVDGYTF TGTGCCAGCAGCAAAGAGGACAGGGTAGACGGCTACACCTTC
NA TRBD2 TRBJ2-1 TRBV19 CASSIRLLAGYNEQFF TGTGCCAGTAGTATCCGGCTTCTAGCGGGGTACAATGAGCAGTTCTTC
NA NA TRBJ2-7 TRBV6-5 CASSLFPNYEQYF TGTGCCAGCAGTTTGTTTCCTAACTACGAGCAGTACTTC
NA NA TRBJ1-5 TRBV7-2 CASSLGGTISNQPQHF TGTGCCAGCAGCTTAGGCGGGACAATTAGCAATCAGCCCCAGCATTTT
NA TRBD2 TRBJ2-7 TRBV7-9 CASSSGLAGSYEQYF TGTGCCAGCAGCTCCGGACTAGCGGGATCCTACGAGCAGTACTTC
NA TRBD2 TRBJ2-3 TRBV6-5 CASSYSSGGLTDTQYF TGTGCCAGCAGTTACTCGAGCGGGGGCCTAACAGATACGCAGTATTTT
NA NA TRBJ1-6 TRBV21-1 CARSGQGSYNSPLHF TGTGCCAGGTCGGGACAGGGGTCCTATAATTCACCCCTCCACTTT